This T cell receptor beta chain was found in a study of cytomegalovirus exposure and HLA in healthy donors. Overall study: The same platform used for the 500 to 850 first-cohort repertoires was also used for the approximately 120 validation repertoires, as a later analysis reported.

The repertoire was sequenced with immunoSEQ multiplex PCR; TCRdb's copy has only in-frame clones and lacks some. Of a few hundred thousand clones listed, about 90% are singletons. Comment on this clone: As yet, its antigen is unknown.

Between the trimmed V and J ends, which lost 2 bases and 4 bases, there was a span of 15 bases. The V gene's germline CDR1 is SGHTA and CDR2 FQGTGA. The CDR3 extends over 16 amino acids. General observations from the study: A few chains linked to CMV were shown in vitro to be specific for CMV antigens. Researchers catalogued 150 or so TCR beta chains as cytomegalovirus-associated.

The V gene is TRBV7-3, the J gene TRBJ2-1, with TRBD2 as a possible D gene (6 bases). Sequencing was carried out using PBMCs. The sequence was collected from a young woman in good health and CMV-seronegative. CDR3 sequence: CASSLLGGREYNEQFF. The CDR3 DNA follows: TGTGCCAGCAGCTTATTGGGGGGACGAGAATACAATGAGCAGTTCTTC.